What follows are 29 T cell receptor beta chains derived from one specimen sequenced in a study of pediatric ulcerative colitis. During colonoscopy, one to two rectal pinch biopsies were collected. Sequenced by immunoSEQ multiplex PCR; TCRdb stores in-frame clones only, minus some. Among 8,500 to 13,000 clones listed, 75% to 85% were seen once. The material sequenced was gut tissue. Receptors originate from a girl aged 10 to 17 who was a control in a study of pediatric ulcerative colitis.

The V call is TRBV19, the J call TRBJ2-2; 9 bases line up with TRBD1. Germline CDR1 LNHDA, CDR2 SQIVND (reference sequence). J gave up 5 bases and V 9 bases, and 7 bases lay outside the gene matches. The CDR3 loop spans 14 amino acids. The CDR3 protein is CASLWGQGTGELFF. CDR3 DNA sequence: TGTGCCAGCTTGTGGGGACAGGGAACCGGGGAGCTGTTTTTT.

The chain joins TRBV28 to TRBJ2-7; possible D gene TRBD1, 5 bases. CDR1 is MDHEN, CDR2 SYDVKM, per germline. The CDR3 is made up of 12 amino acids. The V and J ends lost 6 bases and 13 bases respectively, with 19 bases between them. The CDR3 is CASSVLGDSPYF. The CDR3 coding sequence is TGTGCCAGCAGCGTATTAGGTGACAGCCCCTACTTC. Full variable domain (rest looked up from reference TRBV28 and TRBJ2-7): DVKVTQSSRYLVKRTGEKVFLECVQDMDHENMFWYRQDPGLGLRLIYFSYDVKMKEKGDIPEGYSVSREKKERFSLILESASTNQTSMYLCASSVLGDSPYFGPGTRLTVT.

This chain connects TRBV9 to TRBJ2-1, with TRBD2 identical over 8 bases. Trimming removed 2 bases from V and 9 bases from J; junction bases left unmatched: 13. The CDR3 runs 16 residues. Per germline, CDR1 SGDLS and CDR2 YYNGEE. CDR3 in DNA: TGTGCCAGCAGCGTGGAACCGGGACTAGTGAACGGTGAGCAGTTCTTC. The encoded protein is CASSVEPGLVNGEQFF. Combining the CDR3 with reference TRBV9 and TRBJ2-1 gives the whole variable domain DSGVTQTPKHLITATGQRVTLRCSPRSGDLSVYWYQQSLDQGLQFLIQYYNGEERAKGNILERFSAQQFPDLHSELNLSSLELGDSALYFCASSVEPGLVNGEQFFGPGTRLTVL.

The J gene is TRBJ2-1, the V gene TRBV7-9; 7 nucleotides line up with TRBD2. The CDR3 length is 14 residues. V was pared by 3 bases and J by 5 bases, with 4 bases of the junction left unmatched. Per the germline V gene, CDR1 is SEHNR and CDR2 is FQNEAQ (reference sequence). The DNA of the CDR3 is TGTGCCAGCAGCTTCGCTAGCGGCCACAATGAGCAGTTCTTC. It specifies CASSFASGHNEQFF.

V gene TRBV5-1 combines with J gene TRBJ2-2; 11 positions match TRBD1. Germline loops: CDR1 SGHRS, CDR2 YFSETQ. V trimming: 3 bases; J trimming: 5 bases; junction bases outside the gene matches: 3. CDR3 length equals 15 residues. The CDR3 DNA reads TGCGCCAGCAGCTCAGGACAGGGGGCTACCGGGGAGCTGTTTTTT. Translated, it gives CASSSGQGATGELFF.

The V call is TRBV6-1, the J call TRBJ2-7; no definite D call. The CDR3 loop spans 16 amino acids. The germline CDR1 and CDR2 sequences are MNHNS and SASEGT. Trimming took off 1 base at V and 0 bases at J, with 13 bases between the two ends. DNA of the CDR3: TGTGCCAGCAGTGAAGAGGGTAGCCAAAGCTCCTACGAGCAGTACTTC. Its translation is CASSEEGSQSSYEQYF.

The gene calls are TRBV6-1 and TRBJ2-1, with 10 bases matching TRBD2. The CDR3 runs 14 residues. Germline values: CDR1 MNHNS, CDR2 SASEGT. Germline trimming cut 4 bases from V and 6 bases from J; bases unmatched to any gene: 3. CDR3 DNA: TGTGCCAGCAGTGGTCTAGCGGGAGTCAATGAGCAGTTCTTC. Its translation: CASSGLAGVNEQFF.

This clone has just one count. The chain combines TRBV5-1 with TRBJ2-2, with 14 bases lining up with TRBD2. Losses at the gene ends were 7 bases for V and 4 bases for J; bases not matched to a gene: 6. The CDR3 loop spans 16 amino acids. The germline gives CDR1 SGHRS, CDR2 YFSETQ. CDR3 in amino acids: CASGLAGGILTGELFF. CDR3 bases: TGCGCCAGCGGACTAGCGGGAGGTATTCTCACCGGGGAGCTGTTTTTT.

This rearrangement joins TRBV27 to TRBJ2-1; perhaps TRBD1 as D (6 bases). The germline CDR1 and CDR2 sequences are MNHEY and SMNVEV (reference sequence). With 5 bases removed from V and 6 bases from J, the gap between germline ends came to 23 bases. This CDR3 contains 17 residues. The CDR3 reads CASSQLPRPARGNEQFF. CDR3 DNA sequence: TGTGCCAGCAGTCAACTCCCCAGGCCAGCCAGGGGCAATGAGCAGTTCTTC.

This clone has more than one count but fewer than ten. The J gene is TRBJ2-3, the V gene TRBV2; D gene unclear. CDR1 is SNHLY, CDR2 FYNNEI, per germline. CDR3 length: 14 residues. Trimming took off 4 bases at V and 0 bases at J, with 8 bases between the two ends. The CDR3 region has the DNA TGTGCCAGCAGTGCTTCCCTTAGCACAGATACGCAGTATTTT. Its protein is CASSASLSTDTQYF. Complete variable domain (other parts from reference TRBV2 and TRBJ2-3): EPEVTQTPSHQVTQMGQEVILRCVPISNHLYFYWYRQILGQKVEFLVSFYNNEISEKSEIFDDQFSVERPDGSNFTLKIRSTKLEDSAMYFCASSASLSTDTQYFGPGTRLTVL.

The chain recombines TRBV5-4 with TRBJ2-1; 13 bases align to TRBD2. CDR3 length: 15 amino acids. Looked up from germline, CDR1 is SGHNT and CDR2 is YYREEE (reference sequence). V shed 2 bases and J 4 bases; nucleotides not matched to a gene: 0. CDR3 region: CASSLLAGGYNEQFF. CDR3 nucleotide sequence: TGTGCCAGCAGCTTACTAGCGGGAGGGTACAATGAGCAGTTCTTC. The variable domain in full, completed from reference TRBV5-4 and TRBJ2-1, reads ETGVTQSPTHLIKTRGQQVTLRCSSQSGHNTVSWYQQALGQGPQFIFQYYREEENGRGNFPPRFSGLQFPNYSSELNVNALELDDSALYLCASSLLAGGYNEQFFGPGTRLTVL.

The chain is built from TRBV5-1 and TRBJ2-1, with 7 bases aligning to TRBD1. The V and J ends lost 4 bases and 0 bases, in that order; junction bases with no gene match: 7. The germline gives CDR1 SGHRS, CDR2 YFSETQ. The CDR3 extends over 16 amino acids. Here the CDR3 DNA reads TGCGCCAGCAGCATTGGACAGGCTAGCTCCTACAATGAGCAGTTCTTC. Amino acid sequence: CASSIGQASSYNEQFF.

This chain connects TRBV5-1 to TRBJ2-7; 11 positions match TRBD2. The CDR3 contains 16 residues. Per germline, CDR1 SGHRS and CDR2 YFSETQ. Trimming took 2 bases from V and 0 from J; bases not matched to a gene: 4. The CDR3 nucleotides are TGCGCCAGCAGCTTTGGAACTAGCGGGAGCTCCTACGAGCAGTACTTC. Its translation: CASSFGTSGSSYEQYF.

The V gene is TRBV7-9, the J gene TRBJ1-4; a possible D gene is TRBD1 (5 bases). V was clipped by 5 bases and J by 4 bases, with 11 bases between them. CDR1 and CDR2 (germline): SEHNR, FQNEAQ (reference sequence). The CDR3 contains 14 residues. CDR3: CASSRDGNNEKLFF. The CDR3, as DNA: TGTGCCAGCAGCCGGGACGGAAATAATGAAAAACTGTTTTTT.

The chain recombines TRBV27 with TRBJ2-1; possible D gene TRBD2, 5 bases. Germline V gene sequence: CDR1 MNHEY, CDR2 SMNVEV (reference sequence). V lost 5 bases and J lost 4, with 15 bases in between. The CDR3 contains 15 residues. The CDR3 DNA follows: TGTGCCAGCAGTGGTAGCGCTACCGCTTACAATGAGCAGTTCTTC. Amino acid sequence: CASSGSATAYNEQFF.

This clone was seen once. The same CDR3 arises from other DNA sequences in this sample as well. The chain carries TRBV7-2 and TRBJ2-7, with D unclear. Trimming took off 5 bases at V and 2 bases at J, with 13 bases between the two ends. The CDR3 is made up of 14 amino acids. The germline V gene encodes CDR1 SGHTA and CDR2 FQGNSA. The CDR3 here is CASSLNAYTYEQYF. Here the CDR3 DNA reads TGTGCCAGCAGCCTAAACGCGTACACCTACGAGCAGTACTTC.

This clone appeared a single time. CDR3 protein: CASLSGTGRRTAEAFF. CDR3 DNA: TGTGCCAGTCTATCCGGGACAGGGCGGCGAACAGCTGAAGCTTTCTTT. J is TRBJ1-1 and V is TRBV5-4, with 9 bases that match TRBD1. V gave up 8 bases and J gave up 6 bases; unmatched junction bases: 17. CDR1 is SGHNT, CDR2 YYREEE, per germline (reference sequence). The CDR3 is made up of 16 amino acids.

The V call is TRBV9, the J call TRBJ2-3; TRBD2 aligns across 9 bases. The V gene's germline CDR1 is SGDLS and CDR2 YYNGEE. The CDR3 extends over 18 amino acids. The V gene end was trimmed by 0 bases and the J gene end by 4 bases; junction bases not matched to a gene: 12. This CDR3 is CASSVEWREGLRSDTQYF. DNA of the CDR3: TGTGCCAGCAGCGTAGAGTGGCGGGAGGGCCTTCGTTCAGATACGCAGTATTTT. Filled out from reference TRBV9 and TRBJ2-3, the complete variable domain reads DSGVTQTPKHLITATGQRVTLRCSPRSGDLSVYWYQQSLDQGLQFLIQYYNGEERAKGNILERFSAQQFPDLHSELNLSSLELGDSALYFCASSVEWREGLRSDTQYFGPGTRLTVL.

This chain uses TRBV28 with TRBJ2-3, with D maybe TRBD2 (6 bases). V lost 3 bases, J lost 12 bases, and 19 bases lay in between. The CDR3 runs to 14 residues. CDR1 is MDHEN, CDR2 SYDVKM, per germline. CDR3 DNA: TGTGCCAGCAGTTTTATAGATGGCGGGACTTTTCAGTATTTT. Translated: CASSFIDGGTFQYF.

The chain combines TRBV5-1 with TRBJ2-4, with D perhaps TRBD1 or TRBD2 (6 bases each). The V gene lost 4 bases and the J gene lost 9 bases, with 20 bases spanning the gap. CDR1 and CDR2 (germline): SGHRS, YFSETQ. This CDR3 is built from 15 residues. The CDR3 sequence is CASSTTGASYGIQYF. CDR3 DNA: TGCGCCAGCAGCACTACGGGGGCTTCCTATGGCATTCAGTACTTC. The complete variable domain, with remaining parts taken from reference TRBV5-1 and TRBJ2-4, reads KAGVTQTPRYLIKTRGQQVTLSCSPISGHRSVSWYQQTPGQGLQFLFEYFSETQRNKGNFPGRFSGRQFSNSRSEMNVSTLELGDSALYLCASSTTGASYGIQYFGAGTRLSVL.

This rearrangement joins TRBV6-6 to TRBJ1-2; D might be TRBD1 (6 bases). This CDR3 spans 12 amino acids. The germline V gene has CDR1 MNHNY and CDR2 SVGAGI (reference sequence). V was clipped by 2 bases and J by 8 bases, with 9 bases between them. The CDR3 loop is CASSYRGEGYTF. CDR3 bases: TGTGCCAGCAGTTACAGGGGGGAGGGCTACACCTTC.

This clone came up a few times. This chain joins TRBV6-1 and TRBJ1-1; D gene ambiguous. The CDR3 is made up of 13 amino acids. CDR1 MNHNS and CDR2 SASEGT come from the germline V gene. Trimming took off 4 bases at V and 0 bases at J, with 6 bases between the two ends. In nucleotides, the CDR3 is TGTGCCAGCAGTGGAGAGGTGAACACTGAAGCTTTCTTT. The encoded protein is CASSGEVNTEAFF.

The rearrangement joins TRBV4-2 to TRBJ1-1; no reliable D call. Germline V gene data show CDR1 as LGHNA and CDR2 as YNFKEQ. The V end lost 1 base, the J end lost 0 bases, and 15 bases lay between the germline ends. The CDR3 has 17 amino acids. CDR3: CASSQGRQANMNTEAFF. The DNA of the CDR3 is TGTGCCAGCAGCCAAGGGAGGCAGGCTAACATGAACACTGAAGCTTTCTTT.

This clone was seen a handful of times. This chain connects TRBV7-9 to TRBJ2-4; D is perhaps TRBD1 (5 bases). CDR3 length: 17 amino acids. V shed 2 bases and J shed 7 bases, with 21 bases lying between them. CDR1 is SEHNR, CDR2 FQNEAQ, per germline (reference sequence). The CDR3, as DNA: TGTGCCAGCAGCTTATACGTTGCCTCGCAGGGATGGAACATTCAGTACTTC. Its protein is CASSLYVASQGWNIQYF.

Only a few counts were recorded for this clone. This chain connects TRBV4-3 to TRBJ2-7, with 7 positions matching TRBD2. The CDR3 covers 16 residues. The germline CDR1 and CDR2 sequences are LGHNA and YSLEER. Losses at the gene ends were 4 bases for V and 4 bases for J; bases not matched to a gene: 13. CDR3 in amino acids: CASSLDSGAGGYEQYF. DNA for the CDR3: TGCGCCAGCAGCCTCGACTCGGGCGCCGGGGGGTACGAGCAGTACTTC.

Only a few counts were recorded for this clone. The chain employs TRBV6-5 and TRBJ2-3, with TRBD2 identical over 8 bases. The J segment lost 0 bases and the V segment lost 6 bases, leaving 2 bases of the junction unmatched. CDR1 is MNHEY, CDR2 SVGAGI, per germline. The CDR3 covers 14 residues. CDR3 DNA sequence: TGTGCCAGCAGAGCTAGCGGGAGCACAGATACGCAGTATTTT. Amino acid sequence: CASRASGSTDTQYF.

The chain links TRBV6-6 to TRBJ2-7; D not resolved. The V end lost 8 bases, the J end lost 4 bases, and 9 bases lay between the germline ends. This CDR3 has 11 amino acids. Germline V lookup: CDR1 MNHNY, CDR2 SVGAGI (reference sequence). CDR3 in amino acids: CASQIGYEQYF. Written as DNA, the CDR3 is TGTGCCAGCCAAATCGGGTACGAGCAGTACTTC.

The chain has TRBV4-2 and TRBJ2-1; 12 bases align to TRBD2. Per the germline V gene, CDR1 is LGHNA and CDR2 is YNFKEQ. With 0 bases clipped from V and 6 bases from J, the junction kept 0 bases outside the gene matches. The CDR3 is 15 amino acids. CDR3 sequence: CASSQETSGSNEQFF. The CDR3 DNA reads TGTGCCAGCAGCCAAGAGACTAGCGGGAGCAATGAGCAGTTCTTC.

This clone was counted only a few times. The rearrangement uses TRBV5-1 and TRBJ2-7; TRBD1 might be the D (6 bases). CDR1 and CDR2 from the germline V gene are SGHRS and YFSETQ. Trimming pared 3 bases from V and 4 bases from J, leaving 14 bases between. The CDR3 extends over 14 amino acids. The DNA for the CDR3 is TGCGCCAGCAGCTCCCAGGAAACAGGGTACGAGCAGTACTTC. Its translation: CASSSQETGYEQYF. Full variable domain (missing parts from reference TRBV5-1 and TRBJ2-7): KAGVTQTPRYLIKTRGQQVTLSCSPISGHRSVSWYQQTPGQGLQFLFEYFSETQRNKGNFPGRFSGRQFSNSRSEMNVSTLELGDSALYLCASSSQETGYEQYFGPGTRLTVT.